This record looks at one TCR beta chain sequence and its context. The data are from a study of blood T cells in healthy people across ages. Next came a second PCR, run for roughly 6 to 11 cycles, which used a sample-barcoded 5' primer along with a J-beta primer mix. TCRdb independently ran MiXCR on the 5' RACE reads; one entry per CDR3 protein. In the table there are nearly 1 million distinct CDR3 sequences, 51% of which are singletons. The CDR3 is 13 amino acids. Deletions cut 4 bases from V and 2 bases from J, with 9 bases between. This TCR came from a woman aged 60-75 years in good health. V usage is TRBV12-3 or TRBV12-4 and J usage is TRBJ2-7; D gene ambiguous. The sample was blood. Here the CDR3 reads CASSYKGTYEQYF. Here the CDR3 DNA reads TGTGCCAGCAGTTATAAGGGCACCTACGAGCAGTACTTC.